These 32 T cell receptor beta chains originate from one sample sequenced in a study of cytomegalovirus exposure and HLA in healthy donors. Primers included in the PCR were 60 Vbeta and 13 Jbeta primers. Here immunoSEQ multiplex PCR was the method, and the copy in TCRdb shows in-frame clones only, minus some. The sample lists 25,000 to 40,000 clones; about 63% were seen once. Sequencing was performed on PBMCs. The receptors were gathered from a man over 45 in good health and CMV-seropositive.

The sample holds a few counts of this clone. This rearrangement joins TRBV2 to TRBJ2-2; D gene ambiguous. Germline V gene data show CDR1 as SNHLY and CDR2 as FYNNEI. The CDR3 sequence is 12 residues long. V dropped 6 bases and J dropped 5 bases, with 7 bases sitting between them. The CDR3 DNA follows: TGTGCCAGCAGCTTTATTACCGGGGAGCTGTTTTTT. Protein: CASSFITGELFF. Full variable domain (missing parts from reference TRBV2 and TRBJ2-2): EPEVTQTPSHQVTQMGQEVILRCVPISNHLYFYWYRQILGQKVEFLVSFYNNEISEKSEIFDDQFSVERPDGSNFTLKIRSTKLEDSAMYFCASSFITGELFFGEGSRLTVL.

The chain joins TRBV15 to TRBJ1-2; 7 bases agree with TRBD1. V shed 4 bases and J 4 bases; nucleotides not matched to a gene: 9. The CDR3 contains 15 residues. Germline CDR1 is LNHNV and CDR2 is YYDKDF (reference sequence). The CDR3 DNA follows: TGTGCCACCAGCACCTGGGACAGTAGGTCCTATGGCTACACCTTC. It specifies CATSTWDSRSYGYTF.

This chain joins TRBV7-9 and TRBJ2-5, with D tentatively TRBD2 (7 bases). The CDR3 is made up of 14 amino acids. V was pared by 5 bases and J by 4 bases, with 14 bases between. Germline V CDR1 and CDR2: SEHNR, FQNEAQ (reference sequence). The CDR3 is CASSPWGGGETQYF. Written as DNA, the CDR3 is TGTGCCAGCAGCCCCTGGGGAGGGGGAGAGACCCAGTACTTC.

This rearrangement joins TRBV5-1 to TRBJ2-5; 7 bases align to TRBD1. This CDR3 contains 14 residues. Unmatched junction bases numbered 4, after V lost 2 bases and J lost 3 bases. Germline lookup yields CDR1 SGHRS and CDR2 YFSETQ. DNA of the CDR3: TGCGCCAGCAGCTTTCTTGGGACAGAAGAGACCCAGTACTTC. The encoded protein is CASSFLGTEETQYF.

The rearrangement links TRBV6-5 to TRBJ2-7; maybe TRBD1 (6 bases). V shed 6 bases and J shed 5 bases, with 17 bases lying between them. The length of the CDR3 is 14 residues. Per the germline V gene, CDR1 is MNHEY and CDR2 is SVGAGI. CDR3 residues: CASSSLGGYNEQYF. In nucleotides, the CDR3 is TGTGCCAGCAGCTCCTTAGGGGGATACAACGAGCAGTACTTC.

This clone appeared a few times. The gene calls are TRBV12-2 and TRBJ1-1; TRBD1, the table's D call, lacks a check against the DNA. TRBV12-2 is an annotated pseudogene. This CDR3 is built from 15 residues. The chain's CDR3 is CASRPTTEMNTEAFF. In nucleotides, the CDR3 is TGTGCAAGTCGCCCCACAACAGAGATGAACACTGAAGCTTTCTTT.

A few counts support this clone. V usage is TRBV5-6 and J usage is TRBJ2-7; maybe TRBD2 (5 bases). The ends were cut back, 1 base at V and 2 bases at J, with 10 bases in the middle. CDR3 length: 14 amino acids. Germline loops: CDR1 SGHDT, CDR2 YYEEEE. CDR3 sequence reads: CASSLHGIPYEQYF. In nucleotides, the CDR3 is TGTGCCAGCAGCTTGCACGGGATCCCCTACGAGCAGTACTTC.

This clone was observed a few times. The rearrangement links TRBV30 to TRBJ2-7; D remains ambiguous. The CDR3 sequence is 13 residues long. Germline CDR1 reads GTSNPN; CDR2 reads SVGIG (reference sequence). V shed 1 base and J shed 7 bases, with 14 bases lying between them. DNA for the CDR3: TGTGCCTGGAGTGGTACTAAAGTCAAAGAGCAGTACTTC. As protein: CAWSGTKVKEQYF.

CDR3 sequence (DNA): TGTGCCAGCAGCTTGGTGGTCGTGGAGGGGTATTACGCAGATACGCAGTATTTT. Translated: CASSLVVVEGYYADTQYF. The chain employs TRBV5-8 and TRBJ2-3, with D maybe TRBD2 (6 bases). Between the trimmed V and J ends, which lost 0 bases and 4 bases, there was a span of 21 bases. CDR3 length: 18 amino acids. Germline V gene lookup returns CDR1 SGHTS and CDR2 YDEGEE.

The chain joins TRBV6-5 to TRBJ2-7, with D perhaps TRBD1 (5 bases). CDR1 is MNHEY, CDR2 SVGAGI, per germline. Between the trimmed V and J ends, which lost 6 bases and 3 bases, there was a span of 15 bases. CDR3 length: 14 residues. As DNA, the CDR3 is TGTGCCAGCAGCCAACGCAGGGAAAGCTACGAGCAGTACTTC. Translated: CASSQRRESYEQYF.

This clone was counted between two and nine times. J is TRBJ1-1 and V is TRBV7-6; D possibly corresponds to TRBD1 (5 bases). V was pared by 1 base and J by 5 bases, with 11 bases between. CDR3 length equals 14 residues. Per germline, CDR1 SGHVS and CDR2 FNYEAQ. This chain's CDR3 is CASSLVVGGTEAFF. Here the CDR3 DNA reads TGTGCCAGCAGCTTAGTGGTGGGGGGGACTGAAGCTTTCTTT.

The CDR3 DNA follows: TGTGCCAGCAGCCCAGGACAGGGCTTATATGGCTACACCTTC. This gives the protein CASSPGQGLYGYTF. The rearrangement joins TRBV7-9 to TRBJ1-2; 8 nucleotides line up with TRBD1. This CDR3 is 14 amino acids long. The germline V gene has CDR1 SEHNR and CDR2 FQNEAQ (reference sequence). The junction had 7 bases not matched to a gene; V was cut back by 5 bases and J by 5 bases.

This chain links TRBV6-1 with TRBJ1-2; no reliable D call. The germline V gene encodes CDR1 MNHNS and CDR2 SASEGT. Trimming pared 4 bases from V and 7 bases from J, leaving 13 bases between. This CDR3 contains 13 residues. CDR3 DNA: TGTGCCAGCAGTGCGTACGGGTACGGTGGCTACACCTTC. Protein sequence: CASSAYGYGGYTF.

This sequence joins TRBV6-6 and TRBJ2-7; no clear D gene. This CDR3 spans 16 amino acids. V lost 2 bases, J lost 5 bases, and 19 bases lay in between. The germline V gene has CDR1 MNHNY and CDR2 SVGAGI (reference sequence). DNA for the CDR3: TGTGCCAGCAGTTACACAACTAACCCCCTTTTGGACGAGCAGTACTTC. It encodes CASSYTTNPLLDEQYF.

J is TRBJ1-5 and V is TRBV28, with D unresolved. The V end lost 8 bases, the J end lost 3 bases, and 17 bases lay between the germline ends. Germline V lookup: CDR1 MDHEN, CDR2 SYDVKM. The CDR3 totals 15 residues. DNA for the CDR3: TGTGCCAGCGACCTATCCGGGAACAACAATCAGCCCCAGCATTTT. Residues: CASDLSGNNNQPQHF. The full variable domain, completed using reference TRBV28 and TRBJ1-5, is DVKVTQSSRYLVKRTGEKVFLECVQDMDHENMFWYRQDPGLGLRLIYFSYDVKMKEKGDIPEGYSVSREKKERFSLILESASTNQTSMYLCASDLSGNNNQPQHFGDGTRLSIL.

This clone came up a few times. V usage is TRBV2 and J usage is TRBJ1-4; a possible D gene is TRBD1 (6 bases). Per the germline V gene, CDR1 is SNHLY and CDR2 is FYNNEI. The CDR3 covers 11 residues. Deletions cut 4 bases from V and 12 bases from J, with 9 bases between. CDR3 coding DNA: TGTGCCAGCAGTGGGGGGCCGGAACTGTTTTTT. Residues: CASSGGPELFF. The full variable domain, completed using reference TRBV2 and TRBJ1-4, is EPEVTQTPSHQVTQMGQEVILRCVPISNHLYFYWYRQILGQKVEFLVSFYNNEISEKSEIFDDQFSVERPDGSNFTLKIRSTKLEDSAMYFCASSGGPELFFGSGTQLSVL.

CDR3 loop: CASSELSRDQPQHF. CDR3 nucleotide sequence: TGTGCCAGCAGTGAACTTTCACGAGATCAGCCCCAGCATTTT. The chain has TRBV6-1 and TRBJ1-5; D remains unclear. The ends were cut back, 2 bases at V and 5 bases at J, with 10 bases in the middle. The length of the CDR3 is 14 residues. Germline V gene data show CDR1 as MNHNS and CDR2 as SASEGT.

The chain carries TRBV4-1 and TRBJ2-5; weak D call: TRBD1 (5 bases). Germline V gene data show CDR1 as MGHRA and CDR2 as YSYEKL. The length of the CDR3 is 15 residues. Trimming shortened V by 0 bases and J by 5 bases, and 13 bases separated the two germline ends. CDR3 region: CASSQDPGAVETQYF. The DNA of the CDR3 is TGCGCCAGCAGCCAAGATCCTGGGGCCGTTGAGACCCAGTACTTC.

This clone was seen only a few times. The V gene is TRBV27, the J gene TRBJ2-1; the match to TRBD2 covers 9 bases. Trimming removed 1 base from V and 6 bases from J; junction bases left unmatched: 22. Germline values: CDR1 MNHEY, CDR2 SMNVEV (reference sequence). The CDR3 runs to 21 residues. CDR3 sequence: CASSLLRWIEAGGPLGNEQFF. The CDR3 nucleotides are TGTGCCAGCAGTTTATTAAGGTGGATAGAGGCGGGAGGGCCTTTGGGCAATGAGCAGTTCTTC.

The CDR3 DNA is TGCGCCAGCAGCCAAGAGTTCGAAGGAGCAGCCTACAATGAGCAGTTCTTC. Amino acid sequence: CASSQEFEGAAYNEQFF. This chain uses TRBV4-1 with TRBJ2-1, with unresolved D. Germline CDR1 MGHRA, CDR2 YSYEKL. V lost 0 bases to trimming and J lost 2 bases, with 14 bases between them. The CDR3 spans 17 residues.

This clone was picked up a small number of times. V usage is TRBV10-1 and J usage is TRBJ2-5, with 9 bases matching TRBD1. The germline gives CDR1 WNHNN, CDR2 SYGVQD (reference sequence). J lost 5 bases, V lost 3 bases, and 7 bases had no gene match. The CDR3 totals 15 residues. The CDR3 DNA follows: TGCGCCAGCAGTGAAGGACAGGGGATGTGGGAGACCCAGTACTTC. The encoded protein is CASSEGQGMWETQYF.

CDR3 sequence reads: CAWSVGGGFYGYTF. Written as DNA, the CDR3 is TGTGCCTGGAGTGTTGGTGGGGGGTTCTATGGCTACACCTTC. J is TRBJ1-2 and V is TRBV30; a possible D gene is TRBD1 (5 bases). Germline V gives CDR1 GTSNPN, CDR2 SVGIG (reference sequence). The V end lost 0 bases, the J end lost 4 bases, and 12 bases lay between the germline ends. The CDR3 has 14 amino acids.

The chain employs TRBV30 and TRBJ1-4; D is ambiguous. Trimming pared 0 bases from V and 3 bases from J, leaving 5 bases between. This CDR3 is built from 13 residues. Germline assignment: CDR1 GTSNPN and CDR2 SVGIG (reference sequence). DNA for the CDR3: TGTGCCTGGAGTGTAAGAGCTAATGAAAAACTGTTTTTT. As protein: CAWSVRANEKLFF.

The chain carries TRBV4-1 and TRBJ1-5; tentative D call: TRBD1 (6 bases). The CDR3 consists of 18 residues. V was pared by 0 bases and J by 2 bases, with 17 bases between. The germline V gene has CDR1 MGHRA and CDR2 YSYEKL. In nucleotides, the CDR3 is TGCGCCAGCAGCCAAGAGGGACACGTTCCATTGCGCAATCAGCCCCAGCATTTT. It yields the protein CASSQEGHVPLRNQPQHF.

The V call is TRBV7-8, the J call TRBJ2-4; 7 bases line up with TRBD2. The CDR3 spans 14 residues. The germline V gene encodes CDR1 SGHVS and CDR2 FQNEAQ. Trimming cost V 5 bases and J 2 bases; bases outside gene matches: 3. The CDR3 protein is CASSPRESKNIQYF. Written as DNA, the CDR3 is TGTGCCAGCAGCCCGCGGGAGTCCAAAAACATTCAGTACTTC. Full variable domain (remainder filled in from reference TRBV7-8 and TRBJ2-4): GAGVSQSPRYKVAKRGQDVALRCDPISGHVSLFWYQQALGQGPEFLTYFQNEAQLDKSGLPSDRFFAERPEGSVSTLKIQRTQQEDSAVYLCASSPRESKNIQYFGAGTRLSVL.

This clone was counted between two and nine times. This rearrangement joins TRBV28 to TRBJ1-4; D is perhaps TRBD1 (5 bases). Germline CDR1 reads MDHEN; CDR2 reads SYDVKM. The V end was cut by 6 bases, the J end by 8 bases, with 19 bases between. The CDR3 covers 15 residues. The CDR3 reads CASSHRSPVREKLFF. The CDR3 nucleotides read TGTGCCAGCAGCCACAGGTCGCCTGTGCGGGAAAAACTGTTTTTT.

J is TRBJ2-1 and V is TRBV7-9, with D maybe TRBD2 (5 bases). Looked up from germline, CDR1 is SEHNR and CDR2 is FQNEAQ (reference sequence). Trimming took 1 base from V and 8 from J, leaving 9 bases between them. This CDR3 is 13 amino acids long. The chain's CDR3 is CASSLDDGDEQFF. CDR3 bases: TGTGCCAGCAGCTTAGATGACGGGGATGAGCAGTTCTTC.

Remarks on this clone: The junction and the germline gene differ at one end; a read error may be behind it. The chain combines TRBV5-1 with TRBJ2-2, with 7 positions matching TRBD1. From germline, CDR1 is SGHRS and CDR2 YFSETQ. This CDR3 comprises 15 residues. The CDR3, as DNA: TGCGCCAGCAGCTTAGCGACAGGGAACTCCGGGGAGCTGTTTTTT. Amino acid sequence: CASSLATGNSGELFF.

This clone occurred once. This chain links TRBV5-6 with TRBJ1-2; a weak D match, TRBD1 (5 bases). Germline CDR1 and CDR2: SGHDT and YYEEEE. This CDR3 comprises 13 residues. The V end lost 0 bases, the J end lost 2 bases, and 5 bases lay between the germline ends. The CDR3 nucleotides are TGTGCCAGCAGCTTGGCAGGGAACTATGGCTACACCTTC. Protein: CASSLAGNYGYTF.

This rearrangement joins TRBV5-1 to TRBJ2-7; D is perhaps TRBD1 (5 bases). From germline, CDR1 is SGHRS and CDR2 YFSETQ. Trimming took off 4 bases at V and 1 base at J, with 12 bases between the two ends. This CDR3 spans 14 amino acids. CDR3 amino acids: CASSPSGSSYEQYF. CDR3 coding DNA: TGCGCCAGCAGCCCTTCAGGGTCTTCCTACGAGCAGTACTTC.

This clone has a handful of counts. The CDR3 DNA reads TGTGCCAGCAGCTTAGCTGGGAGGGGCATAACGGACGAGCAGTACTTC. It translates to CASSLAGRGITDEQYF. The chain recombines TRBV11-2 with TRBJ2-7; 7 bases line up with TRBD2. The junction had 11 bases not matched to a gene; V was cut back by 1 base and J by 5 bases. The CDR3 extends over 16 amino acids. From germline, CDR1 is SGHAT and CDR2 FQNNGV. The full variable domain, rest sourced from reference TRBV11-2 and TRBJ2-7, is EAGVAQSPRYKIIEKRQSVAFWCNPISGHATLYWYQQILGQGPKLLIQFQNNGVVDDSQLPKDRFSAERLKGVDSTLKIQPAKLEDSAVYLCASSLAGRGITDEQYFGPGTRLTVT.

There are a few counts of this clone. V and J are TRBV7-6 and TRBJ2-1, with TRBD2 identical over 9 bases. Germline lookup yields CDR1 SGHVS and CDR2 FNYEAQ. V dropped 4 bases and J dropped 10; count of bases not matched to a gene: 14. The CDR3 extends over 16 amino acids. CDR3 nucleotides: TGTGCCAGCAGCTCCTCTGCGGGGGGGGTCTCTGGGGAGCAGTTCTTC. It encodes CASSSSAGGVSGEQFF.